The 15 T cell receptor beta chains presented below share a single source sample, sequenced in a study of shared clonotypes between healthy human individuals. This table comes from immunoSEQ multiplex PCR, and its TCRdb copy is limited to in-frame clones, with some not included. The data hold more than 2 million clones, with roughly 95% observed a single time. Sequencing was performed on naive CD4+ T cells sorted from blood. Described subset: CD45RA+ positively selected. The source of these receptors is a man between 18 and 29 years old in good health.

The V and J genes are TRBV7-2 and TRBJ1-6, with 7 bases identical to TRBD1. The CDR3 has 16 amino acids. V was pared by 1 base and J by 8 bases, with 8 bases of the junction left unmatched. Germline V CDR1 and CDR2: SGHTA, FQGNSA. The CDR3 here is CASSLVVGQGDSPLHF. CDR3 DNA sequence: TGTGCCAGCAGCTTAGTAGTCGGCCAGGGGGATTCACCCCTCCACTTT.

The chain links TRBV5-1 to TRBJ2-7, with TRBD1 matching 9 bases. CDR3 length equals 15 residues. Germline CDR1 and CDR2: SGHRS and YFSETQ. Trimming removed 4 bases from V and 3 bases from J; junction bases left unmatched: 8. CDR3 residues: CASSPGTGPGYEQYF. CDR3 bases: TGCGCCAGCAGCCCGGGGACAGGGCCTGGCTACGAGCAGTACTTC. The complete variable domain, with remaining parts taken from reference TRBV5-1 and TRBJ2-7, reads KAGVTQTPRYLIKTRGQQVTLSCSPISGHRSVSWYQQTPGQGLQFLFEYFSETQRNKGNFPGRFSGRQFSNSRSEMNVSTLELGDSALYLCASSPGTGPGYEQYFGPGTRLTVT.

The chain recombines TRBV9 with TRBJ2-3, with no clear D. CDR3 size: 16 residues. V was cut by 0 bases and J by 0 bases, with 11 bases left in between. Looked up from germline, CDR1 is SGDLS and CDR2 is YYNGEE. The CDR3 here is CASSVGLFDSTDTQYF. CDR3 DNA: TGTGCCAGCAGCGTAGGCCTTTTTGATAGCACAGATACGCAGTATTTT. Together with reference TRBV9 and TRBJ2-3, the CDR3 gives the full variable domain: DSGVTQTPKHLITATGQRVTLRCSPRSGDLSVYWYQQSLDQGLQFLIQYYNGEERAKGNILERFSAQQFPDLHSELNLSSLELGDSALYFCASSVGLFDSTDTQYFGPGTRLTVL.

This clone appeared a single time. The V gene is TRBV4-1, the J gene TRBJ1-2; no reliable D call. V lost 2 bases to trimming and J lost 4 bases, with 11 bases between them. The germline CDR1 and CDR2 sequences are MGHRA and YSYEKL. The CDR3 is 14 amino acids. CDR3 sequence reads: CASSQSLGSYGYTF. The DNA for the CDR3 is TGCGCCAGCAGCCAATCGCTGGGATCCTATGGCTACACCTTC.

The genes are TRBV6-6 and TRBJ2-1; D is possibly TRBD1 or TRBD2 (6 bases each). The V end was cut by 6 bases, the J end by 7 bases, with 16 bases between. Germline assignment: CDR1 MNHNY and CDR2 SVGAGI (reference sequence). This CDR3 region has 14 residues. CDR3 sequence reads: CASSRVWGANEQFF. The CDR3 region has the DNA TGTGCCAGCAGCCGAGTGTGGGGGGCGAATGAGCAGTTCTTC.

Points on this clone: Other DNA sequences from this sample encode an identical CDR3 as well. The V and J genes are TRBV5-4 and TRBJ2-7; D remains unclear. V was cut by 0 bases and J by 3 bases, with 4 bases left in between. Germline lookup yields CDR1 SGHNT and CDR2 YYREEE (reference sequence). This CDR3 region has 12 residues. In DNA form, the CDR3 reads TGTGCCAGCAGCTTGGACAACTACGAGCAGTACTTC. Translation gives CASSLDNYEQYF. Drawing the rest from reference TRBV5-4 and TRBJ2-7, the complete variable domain is ETGVTQSPTHLIKTRGQQVTLRCSSQSGHNTVSWYQQALGQGPQFIFQYYREEENGRGNFPPRFSGLQFPNYSSELNVNALELDDSALYLCASSLDNYEQYFGPGTRLTVT.

The chain carries TRBV30 and TRBJ1-3, with D uncertain. This CDR3 has 16 residues. Germline V gene lookup returns CDR1 GTSNPN and CDR2 SVGIG (reference sequence). Trimming left V 2 bases short and J 0 bases short, with 14 bases between. CDR3 amino acids: CAWSLHPMISGNTIYF. Here the CDR3 DNA reads TGTGCCTGGAGTTTGCACCCCATGATCTCTGGAAACACCATATATTTT.

The chain links TRBV30 to TRBJ2-5, with 8 nucleotides matching TRBD2. Per the germline V gene, CDR1 is GTSNPN and CDR2 is SVGIG (reference sequence). The CDR3 loop spans 12 amino acids. DNA for the CDR3: TGTGCTTCATCCGGGGGGGTAGGGACCCAGTACTTC. This encodes CASSGGVGTQYF.

This chain connects TRBV7-2 to TRBJ2-4; 12 bases are a match to TRBD2. CDR1 SGHTA and CDR2 FQGNSA come from the germline V gene. The CDR3 has 18 amino acids. V shed 5 bases, J shed 0 bases, and the junction held 8 bases outside the gene matches. The CDR3 region has the DNA TGTGCCAGCAGCCCGAAGACTAGCGGGGGCGTAGCCAAAAACATTCAGTACTTC. Translated, it gives CASSPKTSGGVAKNIQYF.

The CDR3: CASSRAEGGTEAFF. CDR3 nucleotides: TGTGCCAGCAGTCGCGCGGAGGGGGGCACTGAAGCTTTCTTT. The rearrangement joins TRBV6-6 to TRBJ1-1; D is perhaps TRBD1 (6 bases). This CDR3 contains 14 residues. In germline, CDR1 is MNHNY, CDR2 SVGAGI (reference sequence). Trimming removed 5 bases at V and 4 bases at J, with 14 bases between.

The rearrangement links TRBV28 to TRBJ2-3, with TRBD2 identical over 11 bases. The CDR3 sequence is 14 residues long. Germline CDR1 MDHEN, CDR2 SYDVKM. V was pared by 10 bases and J by 4 bases, with 7 bases of the junction left unmatched. The CDR3 protein is CATVTSGVADTQYF. CDR3 coding DNA: TGTGCCACCGTGACTAGCGGGGTGGCAGATACGCAGTATTTT.

V and J are TRBV5-1 and TRBJ2-5, with D tentatively TRBD1 (6 bases). The CDR3 consists of 15 residues. V lost 4 bases, J lost 10 bases, and 23 bases lay in between. Germline V CDR1 and CDR2: SGHRS, YFSETQ. The DNA of the CDR3 is TGCGCCAGCAGCAGACCGGGACAACGTGGTCGGGTCCAGTACTTC. Translating it yields CASSRPGQRGRVQYF.

V gene TRBV7-9 combines with J gene TRBJ2-3, with 9 bases aligning to TRBD1. Germline loops: CDR1 SEHNR, CDR2 FQNEAQ (reference sequence). V dropped 5 bases and J dropped 0; count of bases not matched to a gene: 6. The CDR3 totals 16 residues. The CDR3 sequence: CASSDRGKASTDTQYF. In nucleotides, the CDR3 is TGTGCCAGCAGCGACAGGGGGAAGGCTAGCACAGATACGCAGTATTTT.

This clone appeared a single time. The chain employs TRBV5-4 and TRBJ2-7; weak D call: TRBD2 (6 bases). CDR1 is SGHNT, CDR2 YYREEE, per germline (reference sequence). Trimming stripped 4 bases from V and 2 bases from J, with 13 bases between. The CDR3 has 14 residues. The CDR3 DNA is TGTGCCAGCAGCCAAACTAGCTTAGCCTACGAGCAGTACTTC. This encodes CASSQTSLAYEQYF.

In this sample, this clone turned up a few times. The rearrangement joins TRBV27 to TRBJ1-4; tentative D call: TRBD1 (6 bases). CDR3 size: 15 residues. The V and J ends lost 1 base and 3 bases respectively, with 9 bases between them. Per the germline V gene, CDR1 is MNHEY and CDR2 is SMNVEV (reference sequence). CDR3 amino acids: CASSLFRGSNEKLFF. CDR3 sequence (DNA): TGTGCCAGCAGTTTATTCAGGGGCTCTAATGAAAAACTGTTTTTT.